This T cell receptor beta chain was profiled in a study of PD-1 blockade in mismatch repair-deficient tumors. Study-level information: Patients had about a dozen mismatch repair-deficient cancer types and were previously treated and progressing.

TCRdb's copy holds only in-frame clones and misses some; the assay was immunoSEQ multiplex PCR. Among 100,000 to 150,000 clones listed, about nine tenths were seen once. Study findings and constraints: After pembrolizumab, tumor-resident clones rose rapidly, then generally contracted before radiologic responses.

Losses at the gene ends were 3 bases for V and 5 bases for J; bases not matched to a gene: 4. Germline V gives CDR1 MDHEN, CDR2 SYDVKM. The CDR3 length is 13 residues. Mismatch repair deficiency was confirmed in all patients, by PCR or immunohistochemistry. Comment on this clone: Its target is unknown.

The rearrangement links TRBV28 to TRBJ2-7; 7 bases match TRBD2. The source was peripheral blood, collected approximately 72 weeks after starting pembrolizumab. The receptor comes from an adult with mismatch repair-deficient cancer. CDR3 region: CASSFWGGDEQYF. In DNA form, the CDR3 reads TGTGCCAGCAGTTTTTGGGGGGGGGACGAGCAGTACTTC.